These T cell receptor beta chains were read from a single sample in a study of memory CD4+ T cells and cytomegalovirus serostatus. Method: immunoSEQ multiplex PCR; TCRdb's copy keeps in-frame clones and lacks some. Among 40,000 to 50,000 clones listed, just under 80% were seen once. Sequencing was performed on memory CD4+ T cells from blood. Every receptor here comes from an adult in good health and CMV-seronegative. Both conserved end residues are part of each CDR3. A D gene is named only where the DNA matches it firmly. A clone size is listed for some rows: how often the clone was seen (once, few, many), or a class if it is expanded.

v_call: TRBV29-1
clone_size: NA
d_call: TRBD2
j_call: TRBJ2-1
cdr3_nt: TGCAGCGTCTCCCCCAGCGGGGGGTATGAGCAGTTCTTC
cdr3_aa: CSVSPSGGYEQFF

v_call: TRBV5-6
clone_size: NA
d_call: TRBD1
j_call: TRBJ2-5
cdr3_nt: TGTGCCAGCAGCATACTACTTCGACAGGGTAGAGAGACCCAGTACTTC
cdr3_aa: CASSILLRQGRETQYF

v_call: TRBV30
clone_size: few
d_call: NA
j_call: TRBJ2-7
cdr3_nt: TGTGCCTGGACCCAACGCGGCGAGCAGTACTTC
cdr3_aa: CAWTQRGEQYF

v_call: TRBV6-1
clone_size: NA
d_call: TRBD2
j_call: TRBJ2-3
cdr3_nt: TGTGCCAGCAGTGAAGCTTCGACTAGCGGGGGCACAGATACGCAGTATTTT
cdr3_aa: CASSEASTSGGTDTQYF

v_call: TRBV5-4
clone_size: NA
d_call: NA
j_call: TRBJ1-5
cdr3_nt: TGTGCCAGCAGCTTGGACAGAGGGCAGCCCCAGCATTTT
cdr3_aa: CASSLDRGQPQHF

v_call: TRBV5-6
clone_size: NA
d_call: NA
j_call: TRBJ1-4
cdr3_nt: TGTGCCAGCAGCTTATATTTGAGGGGGGTTGAAAAACTGTTTTTT
cdr3_aa: CASSLYLRGVEKLFF

v_call: TRBV5-1
clone_size: NA
d_call: NA
j_call: TRBJ2-7
cdr3_nt: TGCGCCAGCAGCTCCCTAGCCGGGAGCTCCTACGAGCAGTACTTC
cdr3_aa: CASSSLAGSSYEQYF

v_call: TRBV5-5
clone_size: NA
d_call: TRBD2
j_call: TRBJ2-3
cdr3_nt: TGTGCCAGCAGCCTAGCGGGGTGGTTCCCAGATACGCAGTATTTT
cdr3_aa: CASSLAGWFPDTQYF

v_call: TRBV6-1
clone_size: NA
d_call: NA
j_call: TRBJ1-3
cdr3_nt: TGTGCCAGCAGTGCCGGCACAAGCCCCTCTGGAAACACCATATATTTT
cdr3_aa: CASSAGTSPSGNTIYF

v_call: TRBV5-8
clone_size: NA
d_call: TRBD1
j_call: TRBJ1-5
cdr3_nt: TGTGCCAGCAGAGATACAGGGGTGGGTCAGCCCCAGCATTTT
cdr3_aa: CASRDTGVGQPQHF

v_call: TRBV28
clone_size: NA
d_call: NA
j_call: TRBJ2-7
cdr3_nt: TGTGCCAGCAGTTCCCTAGGCAGGGGCCGCAGCTCCTACGAGCAGTACTTC
cdr3_aa: CASSSLGRGRSSYEQYF

v_call: TRBV27
clone_size: few
d_call: NA
j_call: TRBJ1-1
cdr3_nt: TGTGCCAGCAGTTTTAGGCGGTACACTGAAGCTTTCTTT
cdr3_aa: CASSFRRYTEAFF

v_call: TRBV28
clone_size: NA
d_call: NA
j_call: TRBJ2-7
cdr3_nt: TGTGCGGGGGGGGCACGGAACTACGAGCAGTACTTC
cdr3_aa: CAGGARNYEQYF

v_call: TRBV11-1
clone_size: few
d_call: NA
j_call: TRBJ2-7
cdr3_nt: TGTGCCAGCAGCTTAAGTTTGGCGGATTACGAGCAGTACTTC
cdr3_aa: CASSLSLADYEQYF

v_call: TRBV30
clone_size: NA
d_call: NA
j_call: TRBJ1-6
cdr3_nt: TGTGCCTGGAGTGTACGACAGGTGAATTCACCCCTCCACTTT
cdr3_aa: CAWSVRQVNSPLHF

v_call: TRBV6-5
clone_size: NA
d_call: NA
j_call: TRBJ1-1
cdr3_nt: TGTGCCAGCAGTACCCGACAGGAGCGGGATGAAGCTTTCTTT
cdr3_aa: CASSTRQERDEAFF

v_call: TRBV5-1
clone_size: few
d_call: NA
j_call: TRBJ1-3
cdr3_nt: TGCGCCAGCAGCTTGTTTCAGGGCGTCTCTGGAAACACCATATATTTT
cdr3_aa: CASSLFQGVSGNTIYF

v_call: TRBV11-2
clone_size: NA
d_call: TRBD1
j_call: TRBJ1-5
cdr3_nt: TGTGCCAGCAGCTCAGGGACAGGGGAGCAGCCCCAGCATTTT
cdr3_aa: CASSSGTGEQPQHF

v_call: TRBV7-9
clone_size: few
d_call: NA
j_call: TRBJ2-1
cdr3_nt: TGTGCCAGCAGCTTGGGACATACTAGCATGCCGTTCTTC
cdr3_aa: CASSLGHTSMPFF

v_call: TRBV30
clone_size: NA
d_call: NA
j_call: TRBJ1-2
cdr3_nt: TGTGCCTGGAGTGTACCCGGGCGGTGGTATGGCTACACCTTC
cdr3_aa: CAWSVPGRWYGYTF

v_call: TRBV6-1
clone_size: NA
d_call: TRBD1
j_call: TRBJ1-5
cdr3_nt: TGTGCCAGCAGTGAAAGTAGGGGTGAGGGGGCCAATCAGCCCCAGCATTTT
cdr3_aa: CASSESRGEGANQPQHF

v_call: TRBV15
clone_size: NA
d_call: NA
j_call: TRBJ1-1
cdr3_nt: TGTGCCACCAGCAGAGATCGTGTGCGGGTCGAGGCTTTCTTT
cdr3_aa: CATSRDRVRVEAFF

v_call: TRBV19
clone_size: few
d_call: NA
j_call: TRBJ2-7
cdr3_nt: TGTGCCAGTAGTATCATCGGAACCGGCCCTAGCGACGAGCAGTACTTC
cdr3_aa: CASSIIGTGPSDEQYF

v_call: TRBV9
clone_size: once
d_call: NA
j_call: TRBJ1-5
cdr3_nt: TGTGCCAGCAGCGTATGGGGTTCCAATCAGCCCCAGCATTTT
cdr3_aa: CASSVWGSNQPQHF

v_call: TRBV5-6
clone_size: NA
d_call: NA
j_call: TRBJ2-7
cdr3_nt: TGTGCCAGCAGCTTAAGAGGGGGATACGAGCAGTACTTC
cdr3_aa: CASSLRGGYEQYF

v_call: TRBV2
clone_size: NA
d_call: TRBD1
j_call: TRBJ1-2
cdr3_nt: TGTGCCAGCAGTATAGACAGGGGGCGCAGGGCTAACTATGGCTACACCTTC
cdr3_aa: CASSIDRGRRANYGYTF

v_call: TRBV6-4
clone_size: few
d_call: NA
j_call: TRBJ1-6
cdr3_nt: TGTGCCAGCAGTGACGGGTCATATTCACCCCTCCACTTT
cdr3_aa: CASSDGSYSPLHF

v_call: TRBV4-2
clone_size: NA
d_call: TRBD1
j_call: TRBJ2-1
cdr3_nt: TGTGCCAGCAGCCTACCGGGACAGGGTGCGAATGAGCAGTTCTTC
cdr3_aa: CASSLPGQGANEQFF

v_call: TRBV7-3
clone_size: once
d_call: NA
j_call: TRBJ1-6
cdr3_nt: TGTGCCAGCAGCACGTTATTTGGCTCACCCCTCCACTTT
cdr3_aa: CASSTLFGSPLHF

v_call: TRBV19
clone_size: NA
d_call: TRBD1
j_call: TRBJ2-2
cdr3_nt: TGTGCCAGTAGTACCAGGGGGACACCGTACACCGGGGAGCTGTTTTTT
cdr3_aa: CASSTRGTPYTGELFF

v_call: TRBV6-1
clone_size: few
d_call: TRBD1
j_call: TRBJ1-1
cdr3_nt: TGTGCCAGCAGCCGACAGGGATGGGACACTGAAGCTTTCTTT
cdr3_aa: CASSRQGWDTEAFF

v_call: TRBV28
clone_size: medium-sized
d_call: NA
j_call: TRBJ1-1
cdr3_nt: TGTGCCAGCAGTTTTGGGGGCCTTGAAGCTTTCTTT
cdr3_aa: CASSFGGLEAFF

v_call: TRBV7-2
clone_size: NA
d_call: TRBD1
j_call: TRBJ1-5
cdr3_nt: TGTGCCAGCAGCCTGGGACAGTTAGCAACTCAGCCCCAGCATTTT
cdr3_aa: CASSLGQLATQPQHF

v_call: TRBV29-1
clone_size: NA
d_call: NA
j_call: TRBJ1-2
cdr3_nt: TGCAGCGTTGAAGCCCTCATCAGGGGCTCCTATGGCTACACCTTC
cdr3_aa: CSVEALIRGSYGYTF

v_call: TRBV5-1
clone_size: few
d_call: NA
j_call: TRBJ1-1
cdr3_nt: TGCGCCAGCAAACGAGGGGGGCAGGTGAACACTGAAGCTTTCTTT
cdr3_aa: CASKRGGQVNTEAFF

v_call: TRBV7-2
clone_size: NA
d_call: NA
j_call: TRBJ1-6
cdr3_nt: TGTGCCAGCAGCTTACAGGGTACTGGAAGGAATTCACCCCTCCACTTT
cdr3_aa: CASSLQGTGRNSPLHF

v_call: TRBV6-1
clone_size: NA
d_call: NA
j_call: TRBJ2-3
cdr3_nt: TGTGCCATCGGAGGGACCACCTACTATACGCAGTATTTT
cdr3_aa: CAIGGTTYYTQYF

v_call: TRBV5-5
clone_size: NA
d_call: NA
j_call: TRBJ1-2
cdr3_nt: TGTGCCAGCAGCTTGGCCATGGGGAGTCCACTGGGCTACACCTTC
cdr3_aa: CASSLAMGSPLGYTF

v_call: TRBV7-2
clone_size: NA
d_call: NA
j_call: TRBJ1-1
cdr3_nt: TGTGCCAGCAGCCCCCCAGGGAGGGGAACTGAAGCTTTCTTT
cdr3_aa: CASSPPGRGTEAFF

v_call: TRBV28
clone_size: NA
d_call: NA
j_call: TRBJ2-7
cdr3_nt: TGTGCCAGCAGTCTTGACACCTACGAGCAGTACTTC
cdr3_aa: CASSLDTYEQYF

v_call: TRBV13
clone_size: NA
d_call: NA
j_call: TRBJ1-1
cdr3_nt: TGTGCCAGCAGCTCCCTAGGCAGGACCACTGAAGCTTTCTTT
cdr3_aa: CASSSLGRTTEAFF

v_call: TRBV2
clone_size: NA
d_call: NA
j_call: TRBJ1-4
cdr3_nt: TGTGCCAGCAGTGGCGGGTTAGGTGAAAAACTGTTTTTT
cdr3_aa: CASSGGLGEKLFF

v_call: TRBV10-2
clone_size: NA
d_call: TRBD1
j_call: TRBJ1-5
cdr3_nt: TGCGCCAGCAAAGATCGGACAGGGGAACTGCCCCAGCATTTT
cdr3_aa: CASKDRTGELPQHF

v_call: TRBV7-7
clone_size: few
d_call: TRBD1
j_call: TRBJ1-5
cdr3_nt: TGTGCCAGCAGCCAGACAGGGTCTTGCAATCAGCCCCAGCATTTT
cdr3_aa: CASSQTGSCNQPQHF

v_call: TRBV27
clone_size: once
d_call: TRBD1
j_call: TRBJ2-5
cdr3_nt: TGTGCCAGCAGGGCCGTACCCCCAGGGGGTCAAGAGACCCAGTACTTC
cdr3_aa: CASRAVPPGGQETQYF

v_call: TRBV6-5
clone_size: NA
d_call: NA
j_call: TRBJ1-5
cdr3_nt: TGTGCCAGCGCTAATAGCAATCAGCCCCAGCATTTT
cdr3_aa: CASANSNQPQHF

v_call: TRBV19
clone_size: NA
d_call: NA
j_call: TRBJ1-5
cdr3_nt: TGTGCCAGTGGAGGGGCCCCAAATCAGCCCCAGCATTTT
cdr3_aa: CASGGAPNQPQHF

v_call: TRBV29-1
clone_size: NA
d_call: NA
j_call: TRBJ1-2
cdr3_nt: TGCAGCGTCGCAACCCTCAGGGGAGGCTACACCTTC
cdr3_aa: CSVATLRGGYTF

v_call: TRBV19
clone_size: NA
d_call: NA
j_call: TRBJ2-5
cdr3_nt: TGTGCCAGTAATCCCAGGCCGGGGGAGACCCAGTACTTC
cdr3_aa: CASNPRPGETQYF